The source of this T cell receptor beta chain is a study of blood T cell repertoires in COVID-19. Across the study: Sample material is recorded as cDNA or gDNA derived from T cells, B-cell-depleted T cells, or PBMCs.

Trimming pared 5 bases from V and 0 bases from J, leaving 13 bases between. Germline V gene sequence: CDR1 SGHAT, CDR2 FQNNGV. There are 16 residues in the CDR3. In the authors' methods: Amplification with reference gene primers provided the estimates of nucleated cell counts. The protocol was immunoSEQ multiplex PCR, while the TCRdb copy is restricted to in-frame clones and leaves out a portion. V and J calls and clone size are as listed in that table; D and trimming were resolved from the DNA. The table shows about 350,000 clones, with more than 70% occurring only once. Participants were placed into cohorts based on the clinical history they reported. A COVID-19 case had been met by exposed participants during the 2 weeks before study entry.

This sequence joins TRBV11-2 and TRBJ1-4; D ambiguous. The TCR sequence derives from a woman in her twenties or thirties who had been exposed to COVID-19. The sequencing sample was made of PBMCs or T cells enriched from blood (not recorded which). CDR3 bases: TGTGCCAGCAGCCCCCGGCAGGCTGCAACTAATGAAAAACTGTTTTTT. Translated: CASSPRQAATNEKLFF.